This T cell receptor (beta chain) was recorded in a study of shared clonotypes between healthy human individuals. TCRdb's copy holds only in-frame clones and misses some; the assay was immunoSEQ multiplex PCR. The repertoire holds some 2,400,000 clones, 90% to 96% seen once, with 0.1% to 0.15% in the top ten. Regarding the study as a whole: The study generally estimated greater richness for naive than memory subsets.

Deletions cut 6 bases from V and 2 bases from J, with 25 bases between. Germline-derived CDR1 and CDR2 are MDHEN and SYDVKM. There are 18 residues in the CDR3. In the case of this clone: What it recognizes is unknown.

This sequence was found in a man between 18 and 35 years old in good health. Sequenced input: naive CD4+ T cells sorted from blood. Subset given: CD45RA+ positively selected. This sequence joins TRBV28 and TRBJ1-1; unclear D gene. CDR3 sequence (DNA): TGTGCCAGCAGCCCACTCGCGCTGACAAACCCCAAAAACACTGAAGCTTTCTTT. This encodes CASSPLALTNPKNTEAFF.